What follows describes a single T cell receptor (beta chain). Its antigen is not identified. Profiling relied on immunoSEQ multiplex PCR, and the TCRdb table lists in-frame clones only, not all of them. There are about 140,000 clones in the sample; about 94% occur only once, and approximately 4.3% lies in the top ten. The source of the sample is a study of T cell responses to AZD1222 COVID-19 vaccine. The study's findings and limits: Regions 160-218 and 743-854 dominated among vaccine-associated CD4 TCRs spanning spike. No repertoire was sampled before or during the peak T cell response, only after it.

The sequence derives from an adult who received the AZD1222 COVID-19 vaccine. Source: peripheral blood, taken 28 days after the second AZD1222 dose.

CDR3 bases: TGTGCCAGCTCACCGGGACCCCTTTGGAGCTACACCTTC. It encodes CASSPGPLWSYTF. This chain uses TRBV18 with TRBJ1-2, with D possibly being TRBD1 (5 bases). The V end lost 3 bases, the J end lost 9 bases, and 14 bases lay between the germline ends. The CDR3 is made up of 13 amino acids. Germline CDR1 KGHSH, CDR2 LQKENI.